Reported below is one T cell receptor (beta chain). Its antigen is still unknown. This sample is part of a study of blood T cell dynamics during melanoma immunotherapy. Study background: Standard first-line treatment here was pembrolizumab or nivolumab plus ipilimumab in metastatic melanoma. General study points: At W3, later disease-control patients showed bifurcated PBMC repertoire changes, unlike progressors. Whether repertoire-driving clones were melanoma-specific could not be determined.

Indicated time point: pre-treatment baseline. A fixed DNA input of around 0.35 ug was used per bulk PBMC sample. TCRdb's table, derived via immunoSEQ multiplex PCR, lists solely in-frame clones and lacks some. Of 20,000 to 30,000 clones in the sample, 87% were seen once. The CDR3 totals 14 residues. Trimming shortened V by 1 base and J by 4 bases, and 9 bases separated the two germline ends. The germline V gene encodes CDR1 SGHDN and CDR2 FVKESK. The specimen comprised blood, sampled from a patient treated with checkpoint blockade. This clonotype originated in a human donor with melanoma. The genes are TRBV14 and TRBJ2-3; D not certain. DNA for the CDR3: TGTGCCAGCAGCCAAGTACGAGTTCCAGATACGCAGTATTTT. Its translation: CASSQVRVPDTQYF. Full variable domain (remainder filled in from reference TRBV14 and TRBJ2-3): EAGVTQFPSHSVIEKGQTVTLRCDPISGHDNLYWYRRVMGKEIKFLLHFVKESKQDESGMPNNRFLAERTGGTYSTLKVQPAELEDSGVYFCASSQVRVPDTQYFGPGTRLTVL.